A selection of T cell receptor beta chains follows, all from one sample in a study of technical replicates of blood from several donors. Repertoires were generated with immunoSEQ multiplex PCR, while TCRdb's copy carries only in-frame clones and drops some. This table has 50,000 to 70,000 clones, about 94% appearing once. The sequenced material came from PBMCs. The receptors come from a human donor in good health. Some clones in this sample may be carry-over from other donors' samples. Both conserved end residues are trimmed from each CDR3. Each record gives: V gene, clone size, CDR3 length, CDR3 protein. Clone size is stated in some rows and not others, as once, few, many or a class when expanded.

TRBV10-1	.	13	ASSEKREVEETQY
TRBV5-5	.	12	ASSLFQGPYEQY
TRBV5-1	once	14	ASSSKTVRANYGYT
TRBV7-9	.	11	ASSAPGGPEAF
TRBV4-3	.	13	ASSQDTGDPFDYT
TRBV4-1	.	14	ASSQEFATIYNEQF
TRBV7-2	few	13	ASSLFFSGSNGYT
TRBV10-3	.	13	AISDSVAGDREQY
TRBV5-1	.	16	ASRSLQGSLAGANVLT
TRBV7-2	once	12	ASSSLAANYGYT
TRBV30	.	13	AWSVGTGGYNEQF
TRBV19	.	12	ASFTGQGIDGYT
TRBV11-2	.	11	ASSILLEGELF
TRBV4-3	.	13	ASSQGQESSYEQY
TRBV27	.	13	ASSLEPSGWGEQF
TRBV11-2	.	12	ASSLDRGQEKLF
TRBV4-1	.	13	ASSQGGAATGELF
TRBV5-4	.	12	ASSPTGGYGTQY
TRBV29-1	.	13	SALTSGGGTDTQY
TRBV7-2	.	13	ASSPKTSGRYEQY
TRBV9	.	13	ASSVLPTGGVGAF
TRBV6-5	.	12	ASSYHGGENGYT
TRBV25-1	once	11	ASSENRGSGYT
TRBV13	.	18	ASSSSGTSGAHLDFETQY
TRBV6-6	.	13	ASSLAGTRTYEQY
TRBV29-1	.	13	SVEGQGAGRSSYT
TRBV4-1	.	13	ASSQLPTFYNEQF
TRBV6-6	.	14	ASSYSPGDSSYEQY
TRBV19	.	13	ASSKAVVDTGELF
TRBV5-4	.	13	ASSSTGGAGETQY
TRBV7-2	.	11	ASSPNRGNTIY
TRBV29-1	.	10	SVVGGGTEAF
TRBV7-9	.	13	ASSPWTGGFDTQY
TRBV4-2	.	12	ASSQLSGGSEQY
TRBV6-5	.	11	ASSYSMGETQY
TRBV5-1	.	12	ASSPNGGSETQY